What follows are 18 T cell receptor beta chains derived from one specimen sequenced in a study of T cells in Graves' hyperthyroidism and ophthalmopathy. Researchers amplified the TCR beta CDR3 regions from RNA transcripts. RT-PCR in the first round (using the HTBI primer set) targeted the TCR CDR3. TCRdb re-derived calls from the multiplex PCR reads in MiXCR, one entry per CDR3 protein. The sample records fewer than 650,000 distinct CDR3 sequences, 11% to 15% being singletons. Input material: blood. The origin of the receptors is a young woman with Graves' hyperthyroidism that later progressed to Graves' ophthalmopathy.

This clonotype was counted a few times. V usage is TRBV20-1 and J usage is TRBJ2-3; D might be TRBD1 or TRBD2, each matching 5 bases. This CDR3 comprises 15 residues. Germline CDR1 DFQATT, CDR2 SNEGSKA (reference sequence). The V and J ends lost 6 bases and 2 bases respectively, with 18 bases between them. The CDR3 coding sequence is TGCAGTGCATGGGATGGGGGATCCAACACAGATACGCAGTATTTT. This gives the protein CSAWDGGSNTDTQYF.

This clonotype has ten or more counts. The V gene is TRBV11-2, the J gene TRBJ2-3, with TRBD1 identical over 12 bases. From germline, CDR1 is SGHAT and CDR2 FQNNGV. The V and J ends lost 2 bases and 3 bases, in that order; junction bases with no gene match: 3. The CDR3 consists of 16 residues. DNA for the CDR3: TGTGCCAGCAGCTTAAGGGACAGGGGGCGGACAGATACGCAGTATTTT. Encoded protein: CASSLRDRGRTDTQYF.

This clonotype has at least ten counts. This sequence joins TRBV9 and TRBJ2-2, with 13 nucleotides matching TRBD2. V dropped 0 bases and J dropped 5; count of bases not matched to a gene: 4. The germline gives CDR1 SGDLS, CDR2 YYNGEE. The CDR3 has 17 amino acids. The CDR3 is CASSVATSGRGTGELFF. Here the CDR3 DNA reads TGTGCCAGCAGCGTAGCTACTAGCGGGAGGGGAACCGGGGAGCTGTTTTTT.

In its sample, this clonotype was seen many times. The V and J genes are TRBV19 and TRBJ1-1; D is ambiguous. Germline V gene data show CDR1 as LNHDA and CDR2 as SQIVND (reference sequence). Trimming shortened V by 0 bases and J by 0 bases, and 11 bases separated the two germline ends. CDR3 size: 16 residues. CDR3 nucleotide sequence: TGTGCCAGTAGTATAGACCCTGAAGTGTTGAACACTGAAGCTTTCTTT. Translation: CASSIDPEVLNTEAFF. The full variable domain, with the rest looked up from reference TRBV19 and TRBJ1-1, is DGGITQSPKYLFRKEGQNVTLSCEQNLNHDAMYWYRQDPGQGLRLIYYSQIVNDFQKGDIAEGYSVSREKKESFPLTVTSAQKNPTAFYLCASSIDPEVLNTEAFFGQGTRLTVV.

The chain employs TRBV6-5 and TRBJ1-1; D is unclear. Germline V lookup: CDR1 MNHEY, CDR2 SVGAGI. V was clipped by 2 bases and J by 7 bases, with 8 bases between them. The CDR3 runs 12 residues. The CDR3 protein is CASSYRYGEAFF. In DNA, the CDR3 is TGTGCCAGCAGTTACAGGTACGGTGAAGCTTTCTTT.

This clonotype appeared a few times. A read error is possible here, since a much larger clone lies one base away. The genes are TRBV2 and TRBJ1-1; possible D gene TRBD1, 5 bases. Germline CDR1 and CDR2: SNHLY and FYNNEI. Between the trimmed V and J ends, which lost 11 bases and 5 bases, there was a span of 12 bases. There are 11 residues in the CDR3. The CDR3 region has the DNA TGTGCCGGCAAGACAGCTACTGAAGCTTTCTTT. Protein product: CAGKTATEAFF. Based on the CDR3 plus reference TRBV2 and TRBJ1-1, the full variable domain is EPEVTQTPSHQVTQMGQEVILRCVPISNHLYFYWYRQILGQKVEFLVSFYNNEISEKSEIFDDQFSVERPDGSNFTLKIRSTKLEDSAMYFCAGKTATEAFFGQGTRLTVV.

About this clonotype itself: A much bigger clone sits one base away, suggesting this may be a read error. The rearrangement links TRBV30 to TRBJ2-7, with TRBD2 as a possible D gene (5 bases). Germline values: CDR1 GTSNPN, CDR2 SVGIG (reference sequence). With 6 bases removed from V and 6 bases from J, the gap between germline ends came to 18 bases. The CDR3 totals 13 residues. CDR3 protein: CACRGQSTSEQYF. As DNA, the CDR3 is TGTGCCTGTAGAGGGCAGTCGACCTCCGAGCAGTACTTC.

This clonotype came up many times. The chain links TRBV11-2 to TRBJ1-5; TRBD1 is a possible D gene (5 bases). Germline lookup yields CDR1 SGHAT and CDR2 FQNNGV. Trimming left V 5 bases short and J 15 bases short, with 17 bases between. The CDR3 has 12 residues. CDR3 protein: CASSHDGDRRHF. CDR3 bases: TGTGCCAGCAGCCATGACGGGGACCGAAGGCATTTT.

This clonotype was recorded many times. The rearrangement links TRBV6-6 to TRBJ1-2; D gene uncertain. The CDR3 has 13 amino acids. Germline values: CDR1 MNHNY, CDR2 SVGAGI (reference sequence). V was trimmed by 2 bases and J by 8 bases, leaving 12 bases between them. The CDR3 DNA is TGTGCCAGCAGTTACGATAAAGGGAGCGGCTACACCTTC. Its translation: CASSYDKGSGYTF.

This clonotype has a count of ten or more. The rearrangement links TRBV11-1 to TRBJ2-5; D possibly matches TRBD1 or TRBD2 (5 bases each). Trimming took 5 bases from V and 3 from J, leaving 7 bases between them. CDR3 length: 12 residues. CDR1 is SGHAT and CDR2 is FQDESV in the germline V gene (reference sequence). The CDR3 DNA sequence: TGTGCCAGCAGCAGGGGAGAAGAGACCCAGTACTTC. Its translation is CASSRGEETQYF.

This clonotype has ten or more counts. The chain joins TRBV20-1 to TRBJ1-1, with D unclear. The CDR3 contains 12 residues. Germline CDR1 DFQATT, CDR2 SNEGSKA (reference sequence). Trimming took off 1 base at V and 3 bases at J, with 6 bases between the two ends. The CDR3 DNA sequence: TGCAGTGCTAGAGTGGTTTACACTGAAGCTTTCTTT. Protein product: CSARVVYTEAFF.

This clonotype was seen at least ten times. The V call is TRBV20-1, the J call TRBJ2-2, with 8 bases lining up with TRBD2. With 6 bases clipped from V and 4 bases from J, the junction kept 13 bases outside the gene matches. This CDR3 is built from 16 residues. CDR1 is DFQATT and CDR2 is SNEGSKA in the germline V gene (reference sequence). The CDR3 DNA reads TGCAGTGCAGGCGGGGGAGCGGGAGTCGGCACCGGGGAGCTGTTTTTT. Translated, it gives CSAGGGAGVGTGELFF.

This clonotype was seen ten or more times. The rearrangement links TRBV10-3 to TRBJ2-1, with 7 bases identical to TRBD1. J lost 8 bases, V lost 6 bases, and 10 bases had no gene match. Germline lookup yields CDR1 ENHRY and CDR2 SYGVKD. The CDR3 runs 14 residues. The CDR3 here is CAISAQGPRDEQFF. CDR3 bases: TGTGCCATCAGCGCACAGGGGCCTAGGGATGAGCAGTTCTTC.

V gene TRBV6-2 or TRBV6-3 combines with J gene TRBJ2-1; D ambiguous. V was trimmed by 6 bases and J by 0 bases, leaving 9 bases between them. This CDR3 is built from 14 residues. Per germline, CDR1 MNHEY and CDR2 SVGEGT. This chain's CDR3 is CASSPKSSYNEQFF. The DNA of the CDR3 is TGTGCCAGCAGCCCCAAGAGCTCCTACAATGAGCAGTTCTTC.

This clonotype was seen a handful of times. The V and J genes are TRBV29-1 and TRBJ2-2, with D perhaps TRBD2 (7 bases). Trimming took 4 bases from V and 13 from J, leaving 22 bases between them. The CDR3 sequence is 14 residues long. Germline V gene sequence: CDR1 SQVTM, CDR2 ANQGSEA. The CDR3 spells CSVAGRGQREGLFF. For the CDR3, the DNA is TGCAGCGTTGCCGGCAGGGGCCAGCGGGAAGGGCTGTTTTTT.

The chain has TRBV5-6 and TRBJ1-5, with 9 nucleotides matching TRBD1. J gave up 2 bases and V 1 base, and 13 bases lay outside the gene matches. The CDR3 totals 19 residues. Per germline, CDR1 SGHDT and CDR2 YYEEEE. CDR3 residues: CASSLTGTGRNLRNQPQHF. CDR3 nucleotides: TGTGCCAGCAGCTTGACCGGGACAGGGAGGAATCTCCGCAATCAGCCCCAGCATTTT.

The J gene is TRBJ2-7, the V gene TRBV20-1, with 12 positions matching TRBD2. Germline-derived CDR1 and CDR2 are DFQATT and SNEGSKA (reference sequence). The CDR3 sequence is 18 residues long. The J segment lost 0 bases and the V segment lost 3 bases, leaving 12 bases of the junction unmatched. In DNA form, the CDR3 reads TGCAGTGCTAGTGGATGGGGGACTAGCGGGTGGAGCTCCTACGAGCAGTACTTC. It specifies CSASGWGTSGWSSYEQYF.

This clonotype has a count of ten or more. The V gene is TRBV30, the J gene TRBJ2-7; 14 bases match TRBD2. Looked up from germline, CDR1 is GTSNPN and CDR2 is SVGIG (reference sequence). V trimming: 5 bases; J trimming: 1 base; junction bases outside the gene matches: 19. This CDR3 region has 20 residues. The CDR3 region has the DNA TGTGCCTGGGGATACATTCGGACTAGCGGGGGGAGCAGCCTATCCTACGAGCAGTACTTC. This gives the protein CAWGYIRTSGGSSLSYEQYF. The whole variable domain, remainder taken from reference TRBV30 and TRBJ2-7, is SQTIHQWPATLVQPVGSPLSLECTVEGTSNPNLYWYRQAAGRGLQLLFYSVGIGQISSEVPQNLSASRPQDRQFILSSKKLLLSDSGFYLCAWGYIRTSGGSSLSYEQYFGPGTRLTVT.